The clone carrying this T cell receptor (beta chain) came up many times. The target antigen is unknown. One entry per CDR3 protein, called by TCRdb with MiXCR from the PCR reads. The sample carries 250,000 to 400,000 distinct CDR3 sequences, over 20% recorded once. The entry originates in a study of molecular identifiers for immune sequencing clone quantification. Study-wide points: Beyond 20 RNA copies, clones held over 97% of effector molecules, compared with under 1% in naive cells.

The CDR3 runs 12 residues. Germline CDR1 and CDR2: MNHEY and SVGAGI. V was clipped by 0 bases and J by 8 bases, with 7 bases between them. The sample taken for sequencing was naive CD8+ T cells from blood, with Jurkat cell RNA spiked in. As to subset: FACS-sorted CD8+CD4-CCR7+CD45RA+ naive T cells. The clonotype originates from a human donor in good health. Some libraries in this study had Jurkat cell RNA spiked in. V gene TRBV6-5 combines with J gene TRBJ1-1; D remains unclear. DNA of the CDR3: TGTGCCAGCAGTTACTCAGGAGGGGAAGCTTTCTTT. It encodes CASSYSGGEAFF.